Listed here are 7 T cell receptor beta chains from one sample, sequenced in a study of vaccination effects on CD4 cells after COVID-19. These receptors' targets are unknown. After expansion with viral peptide pools in the ViraFEST assay, antigen-specific CD4+ T cells were sequenced. CD4+ T cell isolation took place after more than eight days of culture. Nucleocapsid antibody tests were negative, and the vaccine recipients had no prior SARS-CoV-2 infection. TCRdb keeps only in-frame clones here, not all; method: immunoSEQ multiplex PCR. The table lists tens of thousands of clones, about four fifths of them singletons. Here the sequenced sample was CD4+ T cells from PBMCs cultured with HCoV-OC43 spike peptides, taken before COVID-19 vaccination. Described subset: HCoV-OC43 spike overlapping peptide pool stimulation. These receptors all stem from a human donor who received a COVID-19 vaccine.

This clone occurred once. The rearrangement joins TRBV6-6 to TRBJ1-2; D is uncertain. The germline V gene encodes CDR1 MNHNY and CDR2 SVGAGI (reference sequence). The CDR3 consists of 11 residues. Trimming took off 3 bases at V and 1 base at J, with 0 bases between the two ends. For the CDR3, the DNA is TGTGCCAGCAGTTATAACTATGGCTACACCTTC. It translates to CASSYNYGYTF.

A few counts support this clone. The chain is built from TRBV19 and TRBJ1-5; no definite D call. The V and J ends lost 4 bases and 8 bases respectively, with 12 bases between them. The CDR3 covers 13 residues. Germline values: CDR1 LNHDA, CDR2 SQIVND (reference sequence). The CDR3 DNA reads as TGTGCCAGTAGTAGTACCCGGAAGGAGCCCCAGCATTTT. Translated, it gives CASSSTRKEPQHF.

The chain links TRBV6-5 to TRBJ2-5; TRBD1 aligns across 7 bases. The V gene's germline CDR1 is MNHEY and CDR2 SVGAGI. The V and J ends lost 4 bases and 6 bases, in that order; junction bases with no gene match: 8. This CDR3 is 14 amino acids long. CDR3 in DNA: TGTGCCAGCAGTTCCCGACAGGGAAAAAAGACCCAGTACTTC. It encodes CASSSRQGKKTQYF.

V is TRBV19 and J is TRBJ1-6; D ambiguous. The CDR3 totals 14 residues. Per germline, CDR1 LNHDA and CDR2 SQIVND (reference sequence). V was shortened by 9 bases and J by 0 bases, with 9 bases between the two germline ends. CDR3 coding DNA: TGTGCCAGCTCGGGGAACTCCTATAATTCACCCCTCCACTTT. It encodes CASSGNSYNSPLHF. The whole variable domain, remainder taken from reference TRBV19 and TRBJ1-6, is DGGITQSPKYLFRKEGQNVTLSCEQNLNHDAMYWYRQDPGQGLRLIYYSQIVNDFQKGDIAEGYSVSREKKESFPLTVTSAQKNPTAFYLCASSGNSYNSPLHFGNGTRLTVT.

This CDR3 is CASSLDRGNTEAFF. The CDR3 coding sequence is TGCGCCAGCAGCTTGGACAGGGGGAACACTGAAGCTTTCTTT. The chain links TRBV5-1 to TRBJ1-1, with TRBD1 matching over 7 bases. From germline, CDR1 is SGHRS and CDR2 YFSETQ. The CDR3 loop spans 14 amino acids. V lost 0 bases and J lost 1; bases outside the gene matches: 0.

This clone has a handful of counts. The gene calls are TRBV27 and TRBJ1-6, with 7 bases aligning to TRBD1. The V gene's germline CDR1 is MNHEY and CDR2 SMNVEV (reference sequence). With 4 bases clipped from V and 7 bases from J, the junction kept 7 bases outside the gene matches. The CDR3 is 15 amino acids. The CDR3, as DNA: TGTGCCAGCAGTTCCTACAGGGGTCAGAATTCACCCCTCCACTTT. Its translation: CASSSYRGQNSPLHF.

The chain has TRBV29-1 and TRBJ2-1, with a weak D call TRBD2 (5 bases). This CDR3 contains 11 residues. Per the germline V gene, CDR1 is SQVTM and CDR2 is ANQGSEA. The CDR3 region has the DNA TGCAGGAGGGCCTTCTACAATGAGCAGTTCTTC. As protein: CRRAFYNEQFF.